The 28 T cell receptor beta chains below come from one sample, sequenced in a study of cytomegalovirus exposure and HLA in healthy donors. Use of 60 Vbeta and 13 Jbeta primers characterized the PCR. Sequenced by immunoSEQ multiplex PCR; TCRdb stores in-frame clones only, minus some. Of roughly 100,000 clones in the sample, around four fifths are singletons; the top ten hold roughly 1.2%. Sequenced: PBMCs. All receptors come from a man under 40 in good health and CMV-seronegative.

In this sample, this clone turned up a few times. This sequence joins TRBV11-3 and TRBJ2-5; TRBD1 matches at 9 bases. Germline CDR1 and CDR2: SGHNT and YENEEA. CDR3 length equals 15 residues. Trimming took 2 bases from V and 4 from J; bases not matched to a gene: 5. In DNA, the CDR3 is TGTGCCAGCAGCTTACGGGACAGGGACAGAGAGACCCAGTACTTC. Translated, it gives CASSLRDRDRETQYF.

The chain employs TRBV12-5 and TRBJ1-6; weak D call: TRBD1 (5 bases). The CDR3 has 13 residues. The ends were cut back, 9 bases at V and 9 bases at J, with 15 bases in the middle. Germline CDR1 reads LGHNT; CDR2 reads FRNRAP. The CDR3 DNA reads TGTGCTAGCTCCGGGCAGGGATCTTCACCCCTCCACTTT. Translated, it gives CASSGQGSSPLHF.

The chain couples TRBV30 to TRBJ2-3; maybe TRBD2 (5 bases). CDR1 GTSNPN and CDR2 SVGIG come from the germline V gene (reference sequence). The V gene lost 5 bases and the J gene lost 6 bases, with 15 bases spanning the gap. CDR3 length: 13 residues. The CDR3 bases are TGTGCCTGGCAGACACAACCGGGGGATACGCAGTATTTT. Encoded protein: CAWQTQPGDTQYF.

J is TRBJ2-2 and V is TRBV30; unclear D gene. In germline, CDR1 is GTSNPN, CDR2 SVGIG (reference sequence). Trimming cost V 1 base and J 8 bases, with 5 bases left between them. The CDR3 has 11 amino acids. DNA for the CDR3: TGTGCCTGGAGTGGTTCAGGGGAGCTGTTTTTT. Its protein is CAWSGSGELFF.

The rearrangement uses TRBV7-2 and TRBJ1-2, with 7 positions matching TRBD1. There are 13 residues in the CDR3. V was pared by 5 bases and J by 8 bases, with 8 bases of the junction left unmatched. Germline-derived CDR1 and CDR2 are SGHTA and FQGNSA. The CDR3 loop reads CASSPKQGIGYTF. CDR3 nucleotides: TGTGCCAGCAGCCCGAAACAGGGGATAGGCTACACCTTC. The variable domain in full, completed from reference TRBV7-2 and TRBJ1-2, reads GAGVSQSPSNKVTEKGKDVELRCDPISGHTALYWYRQSLGQGLEFLIYFQGNSAPDKSGLPSDRFSAERTGGSVSTLTIQRTQQEDSAVYLCASSPKQGIGYTFGSGTRLTVV.

This chain joins TRBV6-5 and TRBJ2-7; 10 positions match TRBD2. Germline loops: CDR1 MNHEY, CDR2 SVGAGI. The J segment lost 5 bases and the V segment lost 6 bases, leaving 7 bases of the junction unmatched. The CDR3 consists of 14 residues. In DNA, the CDR3 is TGTGCCAGCAGCCCCGGGACTAGCGTACACGAGCAGTACTTC. Its protein is CASSPGTSVHEQYF.

This clone is termed medium-sized. The chain carries TRBV6-6 and TRBJ2-7, with a weak D call TRBD1 (6 bases). The CDR3 sequence is 16 residues long. Trimming removed 5 bases from V and 0 bases from J, with 17 bases in between. The germline gives CDR1 MNHNY, CDR2 SVGAGI (reference sequence). Here the CDR3 reads CASSRIGTPYSYEQYF. CDR3 coding DNA: TGTGCCAGCAGTCGGATCGGGACACCGTACTCCTACGAGCAGTACTTC.

The gene calls are TRBV11-3 and TRBJ2-1; the D is unclear. In germline, CDR1 is SGHNT, CDR2 YENEEA. CDR3 size: 13 residues. V was pared by 5 bases and J by 6 bases, with 11 bases between. The DNA of the CDR3 is TGTGCCAGCAGCCGAGATTGGAGCAATGAGCAGTTCTTC. Its protein is CASSRDWSNEQFF.

The chain combines TRBV4-3 with TRBJ2-1; D is possibly TRBD2 (6 bases). This CDR3 has 16 amino acids. Germline-derived CDR1 and CDR2 are LGHNA and YSLEER. The V end lost 0 bases, the J end lost 2 bases, and 11 bases lay between the germline ends. Written as DNA, the CDR3 is TGCGCCAGCAGCCAAGATTTAGCGGAGGCCTACAATGAGCAGTTCTTC. This sequence encodes CASSQDLAEAYNEQFF.

V usage is TRBV7-9 and J usage is TRBJ2-3; TRBD1 might be the D (5 bases). The length of the CDR3 is 15 residues. Per the germline V gene, CDR1 is SEHNR and CDR2 is FQNEAQ (reference sequence). V lost 5 bases and J 0 bases, leaving 12 bases between the germline ends. The CDR3 bases are TGTGCCAGCAGCCCAAGGGGAATCAGCACAGATACGCAGTATTTT. It yields the protein CASSPRGISTDTQYF.

This clone showed up just once. The CDR3 spells CASGQTSGNTIYF. The CDR3 bases are TGTGCCAGCGGACAGACCTCTGGAAACACCATATATTTT. J is TRBJ1-3 and V is TRBV19; a weak D match, TRBD1 (6 bases). The CDR3 totals 13 residues. Germline V gives CDR1 LNHDA, CDR2 SQIVND (reference sequence). The V and J ends lost 9 bases and 0 bases respectively, with 9 bases between them.

The V and J genes are TRBV7-6 and TRBJ2-2; 13 positions agree with TRBD2. From germline, CDR1 is SGHVS and CDR2 FNYEAQ. The CDR3 contains 18 residues. J was trimmed by 2 bases and V by 4 bases; bases with no gene match: 7. The CDR3 sequence is CASSSTSGRPINTGELFF. The CDR3 region has the DNA TGTGCCAGCAGCTCGACTAGCGGGAGGCCCATAAACACCGGGGAGCTGTTTTTT.

This clone was observed a few times. The chain has TRBV19 and TRBJ2-2; tentative D call: TRBD1 (6 bases). Germline CDR1 and CDR2: LNHDA and SQIVND (reference sequence). With 8 bases removed from V and 1 base from J, the gap between germline ends came to 8 bases. CDR3 length equals 13 residues. The CDR3 nucleotides are TGTGCCAGTCCAGGGGAGAACACCGGGGAGCTGTTTTTT. Amino acid sequence: CASPGENTGELFF.

The genes are TRBV7-8 and TRBJ1-2; D possibly corresponds to TRBD1 (6 bases). The CDR3 contains 17 residues. V lost 5 bases and J lost 0, with 19 bases in between. The V gene's germline CDR1 is SGHVS and CDR2 FQNEAQ. The CDR3 protein is CASSHRTAQGSNYGYTF. The CDR3 nucleotides read TGTGCCAGCAGCCATCGGACAGCCCAAGGTTCTAACTATGGCTACACCTTC.

The chain has TRBV7-8 and TRBJ1-5; possible D gene TRBD1, 6 bases. Germline V gives CDR1 SGHVS, CDR2 FQNEAQ. The V gene lost 1 base and the J gene lost 11 bases, with 18 bases spanning the gap. This CDR3 is built from 15 residues. The CDR3 nucleotides read TGTGCCAGCAGCTTAGACCCGGACAGACAATCGGCCCAGCATTTT. Its protein product is CASSLDPDRQSAQHF.

J is TRBJ2-3 and V is TRBV7-9, with D possibly matching TRBD2 (6 bases). V lost 3 bases, J lost 3 bases, and 7 bases lay in between. CDR1 SEHNR and CDR2 FQNEAQ come from the germline V gene (reference sequence). The CDR3 loop spans 13 amino acids. The CDR3: CASSFGSTDTQYF. The CDR3 DNA reads as TGTGCCAGCAGCTTCGGGAGTACAGATACGCAGTATTTT.

This sequence joins TRBV23-1 and TRBJ1-2, with 8 bases matching TRBD1. TRBV23-1 has ORF status, its function being uncertain. The trim removed 4 bases at V and 10 bases at J, leaving 8 bases unmatched. CDR3 length: 13 residues. Here the CDR3 DNA reads TGCGCCAGCAGTCGGGGGGCAGGGGGCGACTACACCTTC. This translates into CASSRGAGGDYTF.

The chain is built from TRBV7-9 and TRBJ2-1; a possible D gene is TRBD1 (6 bases). Germline lookup yields CDR1 SEHNR and CDR2 FQNEAQ (reference sequence). The germline V and J ends were trimmed by 1 base and 10 bases, with 14 bases remaining between them. The CDR3 runs to 14 residues. The CDR3 region is CASSLGTASNEQFF. The CDR3 DNA follows: TGTGCCAGCAGCTTAGGGACAGCATCAAACGAGCAGTTCTTC.

The V and J genes are TRBV7-8 and TRBJ1-1; 8 bases map to TRBD1. The J segment lost 1 base and the V segment lost 3 bases, leaving 10 bases of the junction unmatched. The CDR3 spans 17 residues. CDR1 and CDR2 from the germline V gene are SGHVS and FQNEAQ. For the CDR3, the DNA is TGTGCCAGCAGCTTCCCTCCATGGACAGGGAGGAACACTGAAGCTTTCTTT. Protein sequence: CASSFPPWTGRNTEAFF.

Of note for this clone: One end of the junction does not line up with germline, which may come from a read error. The chain recombines TRBV5-1 with TRBJ1-2; the match to TRBD1 covers 7 bases. From germline, CDR1 is SGHRS and CDR2 YFSETQ. This CDR3 is 13 amino acids long. The CDR3 coding sequence is TGCGCCAGCAAAATGACAGGGAACTTTGGCTACACCTTC. It encodes CASKMTGNFGYTF.

The chain links TRBV5-8 to TRBJ2-7; 9 bases are a match to TRBD1. There are 14 residues in the CDR3. Germline lookup yields CDR1 SGHTS and CDR2 YDEGEE. The J segment lost 6 bases and the V segment lost 5 bases, leaving 9 bases of the junction unmatched. The CDR3 loop is CASRLTGGGSEQYF. In DNA form, the CDR3 reads TGTGCCAGCAGGCTCACAGGGGGCGGTTCCGAGCAGTACTTC.

The rearrangement joins TRBV29-1 to TRBJ2-1, with 8 bases that match TRBD2. From germline, CDR1 is SQVTM and CDR2 ANQGSEA. This CDR3 comprises 12 residues. With 3 bases clipped from V and 9 bases from J, the junction kept 4 bases outside the gene matches. The CDR3 is CSVELREVEQFF. CDR3 bases: TGCAGCGTTGAGCTGCGGGAGGTTGAGCAGTTCTTC.

This sequence joins TRBV10-2 and TRBJ1-1; D is possibly TRBD1 (5 bases). Trimming left V 9 bases short and J 2 bases short, with 13 bases between. The CDR3 sequence is 13 residues long. The germline gives CDR1 WSHSY, CDR2 SAAADI. The CDR3 region has the DNA TGCGCCAGTGGGGGGTCTTTCAACACTGAAGCTTTCTTT. Translated, it gives CASGGSFNTEAFF.

This rearrangement joins TRBV9 to TRBJ2-3, with D possibly matching TRBD1 (5 bases). This CDR3 region has 12 residues. The V gene's germline CDR1 is SGDLS and CDR2 YYNGEE. Between the trimmed V and J ends, which lost 4 bases and 5 bases, there was a span of 8 bases. This chain's CDR3 is CASSLQGDTQYF. CDR3 DNA sequence: TGTGCCAGCAGCCTTCAGGGAGATACGCAGTATTTT.

The V call is TRBV9, the J call TRBJ2-3; 9 bases line up with TRBD1. The CDR3 length is 15 residues. Germline loops: CDR1 SGDLS, CDR2 YYNGEE. V lost 5 bases and J lost 2; bases outside the gene matches: 6. In DNA, the CDR3 is TGTGCCAGCAGTCAGGACAGGGGACTCACAGATACGCAGTATTTT. Protein product: CASSQDRGLTDTQYF. The whole variable domain, remainder taken from reference TRBV9 and TRBJ2-3, is DSGVTQTPKHLITATGQRVTLRCSPRSGDLSVYWYQQSLDQGLQFLIQYYNGEERAKGNILERFSAQQFPDLHSELNLSSLELGDSALYFCASSQDRGLTDTQYFGPGTRLTVL.

The V call is TRBV13, the J call TRBJ2-7; 7 nucleotides agree with TRBD1. This CDR3 has 14 amino acids. With 2 bases clipped from V and 5 bases from J, the junction kept 6 bases outside the gene matches. Germline loops: CDR1 PRHDT, CDR2 FYEKMQ (reference sequence). CDR3 coding DNA: TGTGCCAGCAGCTTACGACAGGGATACGACGAGCAGTACTTC. It translates to CASSLRQGYDEQYF.

V usage is TRBV18 and J usage is TRBJ2-1, with D possibly being TRBD1 (6 bases). The CDR3 spans 16 residues. V shed 6 bases and J shed 0 bases, with 15 bases lying between them. Germline assignment: CDR1 KGHSH and CDR2 LQKENI. CDR3 bases: TGTGCCAGCTCTCGTGTCACAGGGAGCTCCTACAATGAGCAGTTCTTC. This translates into CASSRVTGSSYNEQFF. Drawing the rest from reference TRBV18 and TRBJ2-1, the complete variable domain is NAGVMQNPRHLVRRRGQEARLRCSPMKGHSHVYWYRQLPEEGLKFMVYLQKENIIDESGMPKERFSAEFPKEGPSILRIQQVVRGDSAAYFCASSRVTGSSYNEQFFGPGTRLTVL.

The chain joins TRBV30 to TRBJ1-5, with no clear D. This CDR3 spans 15 amino acids. Per the germline V gene, CDR1 is GTSNPN and CDR2 is SVGIG (reference sequence). The ends were cut back, 0 bases at V and 5 bases at J, with 14 bases in the middle. The CDR3 region is CAWSVRLGRHQPQHF. CDR3 nucleotides: TGTGCCTGGAGTGTACGTTTGGGGAGGCATCAGCCCCAGCATTTT.